This section outlines one T cell receptor beta chain sequence together with its context. The antigen is not known. Germline V gives CDR1 SNHLY, CDR2 FYNNEI. V lost 7 bases, J lost 6 bases, and 19 bases lay in between. The CDR3 totals 14 residues. These data come from a study of cytomegalovirus exposure and HLA in healthy donors. Study-wide background: For the roughly 370 genotyped donors, about 79% fell within the Caucasian-associated ancestry cluster.

Overall study findings and caveats: In a later analysis, parvovirus B19, influenza, CMV and Epstein-Barr virus appeared linked to several top co-occurrence clusters. Reports showed the classifier diagnosing cytomegalovirus status with high specificity and sensitivity. Most sequenced TCRs were rare (though some public TCRs occurred in many donors).

This PCR relied on a set of 60 Vbeta primers and 13 Jbeta primers. Clones were sequenced by immunoSEQ multiplex PCR, and TCRdb holds only the in-frame ones, with some missing. Here the sample spans about 190,000 clones, 80% to 90% being singletons. The sample was PBMCs. This clonotype was obtained from a man aged 25-45 years in good health and CMV-seronegative. The genes are TRBV2 and TRBJ2-7; tentatively, D is TRBD1 (5 bases). The CDR3: CASTGRIDSSEQYF. The CDR3 nucleotides read TGTGCCAGCACTGGCCGAATTGACAGTTCCGAGCAGTACTTC.